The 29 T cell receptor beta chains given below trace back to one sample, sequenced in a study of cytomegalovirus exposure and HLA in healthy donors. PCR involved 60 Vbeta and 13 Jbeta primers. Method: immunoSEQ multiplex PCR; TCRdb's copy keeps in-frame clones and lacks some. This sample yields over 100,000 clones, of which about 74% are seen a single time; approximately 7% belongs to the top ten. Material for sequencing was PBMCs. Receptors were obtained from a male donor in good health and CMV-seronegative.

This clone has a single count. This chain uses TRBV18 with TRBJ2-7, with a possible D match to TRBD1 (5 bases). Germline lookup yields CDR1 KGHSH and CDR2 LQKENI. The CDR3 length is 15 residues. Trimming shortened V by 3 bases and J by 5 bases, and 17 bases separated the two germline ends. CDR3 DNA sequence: TGTGCCAGCTCACCCCAAACAGGTCCTACCCACGAGCAGTACTTC. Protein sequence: CASSPQTGPTHEQYF.

The CDR3 DNA reads as TGCGCCAGCAGCCGAACAGGGGGGACAGATACGCAGTATTTT. It translates to CASSRTGGTDTQYF. The chain combines TRBV5-1 with TRBJ2-3, with 8 bases that match TRBD1. Germline V gene data show CDR1 as SGHRS and CDR2 as YFSETQ. Losses at the gene ends were 4 bases for V and 3 bases for J; bases not matched to a gene: 4. The CDR3 contains 14 residues. Full variable domain (outside the CDR3, taken from reference TRBV5-1 and TRBJ2-3): KAGVTQTPRYLIKTRGQQVTLSCSPISGHRSVSWYQQTPGQGLQFLFEYFSETQRNKGNFPGRFSGRQFSNSRSEMNVSTLELGDSALYLCASSRTGGTDTQYFGPGTRLTVL.

The CDR3 DNA sequence: TGTGCCAGCAGCTCCGGGACAGGGGGCTTCGAGCAGTACTTC. As protein: CASSSGTGGFEQYF. The rearrangement links TRBV5-5 to TRBJ2-7, with TRBD1 matching over 12 bases. The CDR3 sequence is 14 residues long. The V gene's germline CDR1 is SGHKS and CDR2 YYEKEE (reference sequence). J was trimmed by 6 bases and V by 3 bases; bases with no gene match: 4. Drawing the rest from reference TRBV5-5 and TRBJ2-7, the complete variable domain is DAGVTQSPTHLIKTRGQQVTLRCSPISGHKSVSWYQQVLGQGPQFIFQYYEKEERGRGNFPDRFSARQFPNYSSELNVNALLLGDSALYLCASSSGTGGFEQYFGPGTRLTVT.

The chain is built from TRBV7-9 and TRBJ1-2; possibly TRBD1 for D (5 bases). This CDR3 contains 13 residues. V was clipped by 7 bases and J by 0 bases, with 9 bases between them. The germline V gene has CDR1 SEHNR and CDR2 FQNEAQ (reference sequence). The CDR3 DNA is TGTGCCAGCAAGACAGCTACTAACTATGGCTACACCTTC. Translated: CASKTATNYGYTF.

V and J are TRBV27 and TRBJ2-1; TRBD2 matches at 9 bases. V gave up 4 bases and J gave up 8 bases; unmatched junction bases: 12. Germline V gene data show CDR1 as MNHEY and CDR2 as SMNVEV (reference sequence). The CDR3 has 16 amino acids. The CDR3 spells CASSYIGAGGPHEQFF. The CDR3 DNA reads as TGTGCCAGCAGTTACATTGGAGCGGGGGGTCCCCATGAGCAGTTCTTC.

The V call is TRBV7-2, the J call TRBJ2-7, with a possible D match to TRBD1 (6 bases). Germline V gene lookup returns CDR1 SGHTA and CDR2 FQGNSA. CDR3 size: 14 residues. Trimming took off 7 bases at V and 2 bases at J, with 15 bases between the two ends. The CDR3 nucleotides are TGTGCCAGCATGACTAACAGGGCTCCCTACGAGCAGTACTTC. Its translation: CASMTNRAPYEQYF.

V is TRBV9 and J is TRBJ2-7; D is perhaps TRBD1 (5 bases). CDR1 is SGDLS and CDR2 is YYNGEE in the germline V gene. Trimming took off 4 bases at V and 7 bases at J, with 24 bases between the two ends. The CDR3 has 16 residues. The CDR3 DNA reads TGTGCCAGCAGCTCGCAACCTCAGGGTTCCGCTACAGAGCAGTACTTC. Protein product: CASSSQPQGSATEQYF.

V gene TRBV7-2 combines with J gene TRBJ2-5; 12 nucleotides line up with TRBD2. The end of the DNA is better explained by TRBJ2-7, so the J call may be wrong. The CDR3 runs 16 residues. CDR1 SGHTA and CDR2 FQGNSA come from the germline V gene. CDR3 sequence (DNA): TGTGCCAGCAGCGGGGGAGGACTAGCGGGGATCTACGAGCAGTACTTC. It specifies CASSGGGLAGIYEQYF.

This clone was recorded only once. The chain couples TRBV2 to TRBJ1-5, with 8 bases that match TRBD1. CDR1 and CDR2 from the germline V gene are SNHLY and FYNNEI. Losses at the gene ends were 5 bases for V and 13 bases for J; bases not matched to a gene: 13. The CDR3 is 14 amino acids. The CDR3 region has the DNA TGTGCCAGCAGTTGGGACAGGAGCCTAGAGAATCAGCATTTT. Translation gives CASSWDRSLENQHF.

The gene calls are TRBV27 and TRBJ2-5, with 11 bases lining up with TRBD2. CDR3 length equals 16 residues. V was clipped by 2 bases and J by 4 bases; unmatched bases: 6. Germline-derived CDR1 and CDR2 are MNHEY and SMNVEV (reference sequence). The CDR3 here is CASSLEASGRLETQYF. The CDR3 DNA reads TGTGCCAGCAGTTTAGAGGCTAGCGGGAGGTTAGAGACCCAGTACTTC.

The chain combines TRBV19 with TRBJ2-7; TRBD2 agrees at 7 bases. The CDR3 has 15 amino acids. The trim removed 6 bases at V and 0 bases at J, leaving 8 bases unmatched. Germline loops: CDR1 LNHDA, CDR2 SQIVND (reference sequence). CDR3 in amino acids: CASSLSGTVSYEQYF. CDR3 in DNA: TGTGCCAGTAGCCTAAGCGGGACGGTCTCCTACGAGCAGTACTTC.

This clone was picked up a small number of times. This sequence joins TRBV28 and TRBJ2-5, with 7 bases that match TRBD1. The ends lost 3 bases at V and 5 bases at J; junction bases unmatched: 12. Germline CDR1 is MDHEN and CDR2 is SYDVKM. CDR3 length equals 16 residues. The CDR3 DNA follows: TGTGCCAGCAGTTTGAGACAGGGAGAGGTCCGGGAGACCCAGTACTTC. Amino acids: CASSLRQGEVRETQYF.

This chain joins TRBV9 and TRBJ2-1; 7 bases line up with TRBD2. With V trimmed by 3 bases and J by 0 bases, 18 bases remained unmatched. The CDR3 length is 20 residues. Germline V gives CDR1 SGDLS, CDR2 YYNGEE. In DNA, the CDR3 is TGTGCCAGCAGCGCCCTAACCCCAACAGCGGGGAGCATCTCCTACAATGAGCAGTTCTTC. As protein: CASSALTPTAGSISYNEQFF.

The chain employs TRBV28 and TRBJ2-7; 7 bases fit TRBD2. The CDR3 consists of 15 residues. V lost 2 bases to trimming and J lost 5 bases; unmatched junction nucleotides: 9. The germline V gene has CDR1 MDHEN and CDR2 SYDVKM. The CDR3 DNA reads TGTGCCAGCAGTTTAGCGGCGGGAGTGCGCAACGAGCAGTACTTC. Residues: CASSLAAGVRNEQYF. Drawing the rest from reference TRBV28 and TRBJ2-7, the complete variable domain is DVKVTQSSRYLVKRTGEKVFLECVQDMDHENMFWYRQDPGLGLRLIYFSYDVKMKEKGDIPEGYSVSREKKERFSLILESASTNQTSMYLCASSLAAGVRNEQYFGPGTRLTVT.

Here the CDR3 DNA reads TGTGCTAGTGGTTTGGTAAGCGGGGGGGGCACAGATACGCAGTATTTT. Its protein is CASGLVSGGGTDTQYF. The J gene is TRBJ2-3, the V gene TRBV12-5, with TRBD2 matching over 10 bases. V shed 0 bases and J 1 base; nucleotides not matched to a gene: 1. Germline values: CDR1 LGHNT, CDR2 FRNRAP. The CDR3 has 16 residues.

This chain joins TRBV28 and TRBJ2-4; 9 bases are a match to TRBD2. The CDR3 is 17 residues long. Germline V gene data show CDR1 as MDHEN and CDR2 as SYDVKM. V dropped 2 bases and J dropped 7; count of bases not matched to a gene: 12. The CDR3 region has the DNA TGTGCCAGCAGTTTAGGGTGGCGGGAGGGCCTGAGGAACATTCAGTACTTC. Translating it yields CASSLGWREGLRNIQYF. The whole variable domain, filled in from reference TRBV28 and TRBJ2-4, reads DVKVTQSSRYLVKRTGEKVFLECVQDMDHENMFWYRQDPGLGLRLIYFSYDVKMKEKGDIPEGYSVSREKKERFSLILESASTNQTSMYLCASSLGWREGLRNIQYFGAGTRLSVL.

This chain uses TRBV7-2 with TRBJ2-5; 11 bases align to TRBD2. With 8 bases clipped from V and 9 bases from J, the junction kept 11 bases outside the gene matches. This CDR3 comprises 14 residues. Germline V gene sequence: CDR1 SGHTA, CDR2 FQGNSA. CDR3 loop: CASSLAGGHEAQYF. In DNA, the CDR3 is TGTGCCAGCTCGCTAGCGGGAGGCCACGAGGCCCAGTACTTC.

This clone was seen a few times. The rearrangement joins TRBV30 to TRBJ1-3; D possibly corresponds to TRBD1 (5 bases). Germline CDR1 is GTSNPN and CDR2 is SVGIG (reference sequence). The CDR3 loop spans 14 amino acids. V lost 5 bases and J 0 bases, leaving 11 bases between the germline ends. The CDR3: CAWEKQASGNTIYF. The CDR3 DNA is TGTGCCTGGGAGAAACAGGCCTCTGGAAACACCATATATTTT.

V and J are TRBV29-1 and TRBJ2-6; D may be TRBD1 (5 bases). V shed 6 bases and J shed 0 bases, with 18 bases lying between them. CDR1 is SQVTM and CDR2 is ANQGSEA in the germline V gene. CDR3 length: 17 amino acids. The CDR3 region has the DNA TGCAGCGTGGTTGAAGGACAACTAAACTCTGGGGCCAACGTCCTGACTTTC. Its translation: CSVVEGQLNSGANVLTF. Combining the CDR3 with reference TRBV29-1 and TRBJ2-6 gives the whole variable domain SAVISQKPSRDICQRGTSLTIQCQVDSQVTMMFWYRQQPGQSLTLIATANQGSEATYESGFVIDKFPISRPNLTFSTLTVSNMSPEDSSIYLCSVVEGQLNSGANVLTFGAGSRLTVL.

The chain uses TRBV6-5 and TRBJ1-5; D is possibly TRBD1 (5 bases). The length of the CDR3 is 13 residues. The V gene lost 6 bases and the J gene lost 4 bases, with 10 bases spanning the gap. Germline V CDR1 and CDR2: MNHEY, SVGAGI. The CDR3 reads CASSWTPNQPQHF. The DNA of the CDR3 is TGTGCCAGCAGCTGGACACCTAATCAGCCCCAGCATTTT.

CDR3 nucleotide sequence: TGTGCCAGCAGCCCAGGGCCGAGCCAGCCCCAGCATTTT. It encodes CASSPGPSQPQHF. This rearrangement joins TRBV7-6 to TRBJ1-5, with D tentatively TRBD1 (5 bases). Germline V gene lookup returns CDR1 SGHVS and CDR2 FNYEAQ. Deletions cut 5 bases from V and 7 bases from J, with 12 bases between. This CDR3 comprises 13 residues.

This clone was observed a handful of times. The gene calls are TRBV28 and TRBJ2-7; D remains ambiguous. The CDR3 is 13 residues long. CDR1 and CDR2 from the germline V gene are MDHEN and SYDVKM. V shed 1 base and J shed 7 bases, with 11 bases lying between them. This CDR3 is CASSLSGELEQYF. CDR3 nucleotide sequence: TGTGCCAGCAGTTTATCTGGAGAACTAGAGCAGTACTTC. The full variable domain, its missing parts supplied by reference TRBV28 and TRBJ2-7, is DVKVTQSSRYLVKRTGEKVFLECVQDMDHENMFWYRQDPGLGLRLIYFSYDVKMKEKGDIPEGYSVSREKKERFSLILESASTNQTSMYLCASSLSGELEQYFGPGTRLTVT.

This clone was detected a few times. CDR3: CASSPRLAFSTDTQYF. The CDR3 region has the DNA TGTGCCAGCAGCCCCCGACTAGCGTTTAGCACAGATACGCAGTATTTT. J is TRBJ2-3 and V is TRBV9; TRBD2 matches 8 bases. V lost 4 bases to trimming and J lost 0 bases; unmatched junction nucleotides: 7. CDR3 size: 16 residues. Germline CDR1 SGDLS, CDR2 YYNGEE.

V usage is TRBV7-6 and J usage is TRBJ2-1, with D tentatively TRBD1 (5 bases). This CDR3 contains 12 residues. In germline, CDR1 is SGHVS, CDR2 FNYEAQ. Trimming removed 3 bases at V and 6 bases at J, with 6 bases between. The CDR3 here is CASSLGRNEQFF. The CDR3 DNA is TGTGCCAGCAGCTTGGGGCGCAATGAGCAGTTCTTC.

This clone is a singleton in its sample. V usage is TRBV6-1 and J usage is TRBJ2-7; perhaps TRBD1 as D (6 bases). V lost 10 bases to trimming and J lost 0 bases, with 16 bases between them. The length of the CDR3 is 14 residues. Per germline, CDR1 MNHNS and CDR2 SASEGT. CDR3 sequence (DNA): TGTGCCACCACAAACAGGGCCCTCTCCTACGAGCAGTACTTC. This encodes CATTNRALSYEQYF.

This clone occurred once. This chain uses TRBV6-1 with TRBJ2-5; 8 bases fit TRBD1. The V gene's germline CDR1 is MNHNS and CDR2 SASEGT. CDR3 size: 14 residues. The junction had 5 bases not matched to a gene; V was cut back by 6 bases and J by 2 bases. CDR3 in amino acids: CASRGTGPQETQYF. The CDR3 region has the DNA TGTGCCAGCAGAGGGACAGGACCACAAGAGACCCAGTACTTC.

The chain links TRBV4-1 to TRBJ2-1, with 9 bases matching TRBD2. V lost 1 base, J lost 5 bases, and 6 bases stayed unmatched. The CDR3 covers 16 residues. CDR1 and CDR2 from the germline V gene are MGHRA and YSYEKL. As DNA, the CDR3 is TGCGCCAGCAGCCAAGCGGCGGGGGGGAGCCACAATGAGCAGTTCTTC. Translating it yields CASSQAAGGSHNEQFF.

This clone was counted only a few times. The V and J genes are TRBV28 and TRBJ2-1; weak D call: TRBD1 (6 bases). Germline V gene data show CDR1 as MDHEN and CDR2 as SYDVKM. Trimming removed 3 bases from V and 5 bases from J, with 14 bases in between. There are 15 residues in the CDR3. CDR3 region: CASSLYRESDNEQFF. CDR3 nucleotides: TGTGCCAGCAGTTTGTACAGGGAAAGTGACAATGAGCAGTTCTTC.

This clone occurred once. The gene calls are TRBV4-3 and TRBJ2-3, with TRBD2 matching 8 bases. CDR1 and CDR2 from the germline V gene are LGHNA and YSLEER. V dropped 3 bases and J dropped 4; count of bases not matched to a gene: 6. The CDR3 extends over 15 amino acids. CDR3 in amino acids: CASSHLLSGADTQYF. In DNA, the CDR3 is TGCGCCAGCAGCCACTTGCTTAGCGGGGCAGATACGCAGTATTTT.